These T cell receptor beta chains were read from a single sample in a study of cytomegalovirus exposure and HLA in healthy donors. Profiling relied on immunoSEQ multiplex PCR, and the TCRdb table lists in-frame clones only, not all of them. Here the sample spans under 200,000 clones, about 86% being singletons. Sequenced sample: PBMCs. All receptors come from a woman aged 25 to 39 in good health and CMV-seronegative. The CDR3 runs from the conserved cysteine through the conserved F or W. The order of the fields is clone size, J gene, D gene, V gene, CDR3 DNA, CDR3 protein. The D gene is left open where the match is weak. A row's size may be missing; if present it is once, few, many or a size class.

size: NA
J: TRBJ2-7
D: NA
V: TRBV6-6
DNA: TGTGCCAGCAGTCCCGGGGGCCCTTACGAGCAGTACTTC
CDR3: CASSPGGPYEQYF

size: many
J: TRBJ2-2
D: NA
V: TRBV7-2
DNA: TGTGCCAGCAGCTTTACAGGGTTACCCGGGGAGCTGTTTTTT
CDR3: CASSFTGLPGELFF

size: NA
J: TRBJ2-2
D: TRBD2
V: TRBV25-1
DNA: TGTGCCAGCAGCCGACCCGCGGGAGGTAGCACCGGGGAGCTGTTTTTT
CDR3: CASSRPAGGSTGELFF

size: NA
J: TRBJ2-6
D: NA
V: TRBV5-1
DNA: TGCGCCAGCAGCTTGTCTACCGGTGGGAGAGGACGGAATACCTCTGGGGCCAACGTCCTGACTTTC
CDR3: CASSLSTGGRGRNTSGANVLTF

size: NA
J: TRBJ2-1
D: NA
V: TRBV12-5
DNA: TGTGCTAGTGGGGCTCTAGGAGACGGGGAGCAGTTCTTC
CDR3: CASGALGDGEQFF

size: NA
J: TRBJ2-1
D: TRBD2
V: TRBV9
DNA: TGTGCCAGCAGCTCTAGCGGGGGGGCCTACAATGAGCAGTTCTTC
CDR3: CASSSSGGAYNEQFF

size: NA
J: TRBJ2-7
D: TRBD1
V: TRBV5-6
DNA: TGTGCCAGCAGCTTGGACGGGACAGGGGACTACGAGCAGTACTTC
CDR3: CASSLDGTGDYEQYF

size: NA
J: TRBJ2-1
D: NA
V: TRBV30
DNA: TGTGCCTGGACTAGAGGACAAACGACGGGCGATGAGCAGTTCTTC
CDR3: CAWTRGQTTGDEQFF

size: NA
J: TRBJ2-1
D: NA
V: TRBV29-1
DNA: TGCAGCGTTGAGTTCCCCTTAGCGGACTTGGGAGAGCAGTTCTTC
CDR3: CSVEFPLADLGEQFF

size: few
J: TRBJ1-2
D: NA
V: TRBV4-3
DNA: TGCGCCAGCAGCCAAGCGGGGAGGGGCAGAGGCTATGGCTACACCTTC
CDR3: CASSQAGRGRGYGYTF

size: NA
J: TRBJ2-7
D: NA
V: TRBV30
DNA: TGTGCCTGGAGTGTAGGAAAGGGCGAGCAGTACTTC
CDR3: CAWSVGKGEQYF

size: NA
J: TRBJ1-6
D: NA
V: TRBV6-5
DNA: TGTGCCAGCGGAACAGGGATTAATTCACCCCTCCACTTT
CDR3: CASGTGINSPLHF

size: NA
J: TRBJ1-2
D: NA
V: TRBV5-1
DNA: TGCGCCAGCAGCCGTTTGATGGGCACCTATGGCTACACCTTC
CDR3: CASSRLMGTYGYTF

size: NA
J: TRBJ1-1
D: NA
V: TRBV28
DNA: TGTGCCAGCAGTTTATTAGGCACTATGAACACTGAAGCTTTCTTT
CDR3: CASSLLGTMNTEAFF

size: NA
J: TRBJ2-7
D: NA
V: TRBV2
DNA: TGTGCCAGCAGTGGACAGGCCACCTACGAGCAGTACTTC
CDR3: CASSGQATYEQYF

size: NA
J: TRBJ2-5
D: TRBD2
V: TRBV6-5
DNA: TGTGCCAGCAGTTACTCTTGGACTAGCCAAGAGACCCAGTACTTC
CDR3: CASSYSWTSQETQYF

size: NA
J: TRBJ2-3
D: TRBD2
V: TRBV13
DNA: TGTGCCAGCAGGATCAGCGGGGGGACCACAGATACGCAGTATTTT
CDR3: CASRISGGTTDTQYF

size: once
J: TRBJ2-5
D: NA
V: TRBV2
DNA: TGTGCCAGCAGGGGAGAGGGGCTCGACCCCCAAGAGACCCAGTACTTC
CDR3: CASRGEGLDPQETQYF

size: NA
J: TRBJ2-7
D: NA
V: TRBV5-4
DNA: TGTGCCAGCAGCGCGGCCGGGACAAGTCTCGACGAGCAGTACTTC
CDR3: CASSAAGTSLDEQYF

size: NA
J: TRBJ2-7
D: TRBD1
V: TRBV28
DNA: TGTGCCAGCAGTTTGACTGGACAGGGGGCCTACGAGCAGTACTTC
CDR3: CASSLTGQGAYEQYF